These 21 T cell receptor beta chains were all obtained from the same sample, sequenced in a study of blood T cell repertoires in COVID-19 (dated by TCRdb to 2018 to 2021). The library was prepared using the immunoSEQ multiplex PCR assay. This immuneACCESS table, as held by TCRdb, lists in-frame sequences with V and J called but not all clones. Of the missing ones, under half trace to an unresolved V gene in checked studies; the others have no known cause. The sample table contains 35,000 to 50,000 clones; only one count was recorded for about four fifths of them. The top ten clonotypes cover 24% of the sample. The sample was peripheral blood. Receptors were obtained from a human donor with acute or convalescent COVID-19. The donor label of this sample is uncertain.

The rearrangement joins TRBV14 to TRBJ2-7; 7 bases are shared with TRBD1. This CDR3 spans 14 amino acids. V trimming: 2 bases; J trimming: 4 bases; junction bases outside the gene matches: 5. Germline-derived CDR1 and CDR2 are SGHDN and FVKESK. The chain's CDR3 is CASSQIGRGYEQYF. As DNA, the CDR3 is TGTGCCAGCAGCCAAATCGGCAGGGGGTACGAGCAGTACTTC. Variable domain in full (rest from reference TRBV14 and TRBJ2-7): EAGVTQFPSHSVIEKGQTVTLRCDPISGHDNLYWYRRVMGKEIKFLLHFVKESKQDESGMPNNRFLAERTGGTYSTLKVQPAELEDSGVYFCASSQIGRGYEQYFGPGTRLTVT.

The V and J genes are TRBV6-6 and TRBJ2-2; D gene uncertain. From germline, CDR1 is MNHNY and CDR2 SVGAGI (reference sequence). The CDR3 has 13 amino acids. Trimming pared 6 bases from V and 7 bases from J, leaving 12 bases between. The CDR3 spells CASRGRPGGELFF. The DNA for the CDR3 is TGTGCCAGCAGGGGCCGGCCAGGCGGGGAGCTGTTTTTT.

The gene calls are TRBV7-6 and TRBJ2-5; 7 positions match TRBD1. With 5 bases clipped from V and 5 bases from J, the junction kept 14 bases outside the gene matches. The CDR3 length is 16 residues. Germline V CDR1 and CDR2: SGHVS, FNYEAQ. The CDR3 nucleotides read TGTGCCAGCAGCCCCCGCCCCGGGACAGAATGGGAGACCCAGTACTTC. This encodes CASSPRPGTEWETQYF.

V and J are TRBV6-2 or TRBV6-3 and TRBJ2-7; no clear D. Germline assignment: CDR1 MNHEY and CDR2 SVGEGT. V shed 4 bases and J shed 2 bases, with 6 bases lying between them. The CDR3 is 12 amino acids. The DNA of the CDR3 is TGTGCCAGCAGTTTAGATGCCTACGAGCAGTACTTC. Its translation is CASSLDAYEQYF.

This rearrangement joins TRBV6-2 or TRBV6-3 to TRBJ1-1; no clear D gene. Germline V gives CDR1 MNHEY, CDR2 SVGEGT. This CDR3 contains 15 residues. Trimming pared 4 bases from V and 0 bases from J, leaving 12 bases between. CDR3 in amino acids: CASSLASGMNTEAFF. In nucleotides, the CDR3 is TGTGCCAGCAGTTTGGCTAGTGGCATGAACACTGAAGCTTTCTTT.

J is TRBJ2-3 and V is TRBV11-2, with TRBD1 as a possible D gene (5 bases). Germline V CDR1 and CDR2: SGHAT, FQNNGV. Between the trimmed V and J ends, which lost 2 bases and 7 bases, there was a span of 7 bases. CDR3 length equals 12 residues. As DNA, the CDR3 is TGTGCCAGCAGCTTACAGGGAAATACGCAGTATTTT. It encodes CASSLQGNTQYF.

This chain uses TRBV29-1 with TRBJ2-3; 13 bases line up with TRBD2. This CDR3 has 12 amino acids. After removal of 7 bases from V and 6 bases from J, the junction contained 1 base not matched to a gene. CDR1 SQVTM and CDR2 ANQGSEA come from the germline V gene. CDR3: CSATSGRDTQYF. For the CDR3, the DNA is TGCAGCGCGACTAGCGGGAGGGATACGCAGTATTTT.

The chain is built from TRBV4-3 and TRBJ2-3; D unclear. CDR1 and CDR2 from the germline V gene are LGHNA and YSLEER. The CDR3 sequence is 18 residues long. V gave up 0 bases and J gave up 2 bases, with 18 bases separating them. The CDR3 DNA reads TGCGCCAGCAGCCAAGAGCCAGGAATAACGACCGCCACAGATACGCAGTATTTT. Amino acids: CASSQEPGITTATDTQYF.

The chain links TRBV7-9 to TRBJ1-4; 7 bases fit TRBD1. Germline CDR1 and CDR2: SEHNR and FQNEAQ (reference sequence). The CDR3 spans 16 residues. The trim removed 4 bases at V and 3 bases at J, leaving 8 bases unmatched. The CDR3 nucleotides are TGTGCCAGCAGCTCCGGTCAGGGGGGTCCTAATGAAAAACTGTTTTTT. Translated, it gives CASSSGQGGPNEKLFF.

Points on this clone: Relative to the germline gene, one junction end is altered; a read error may explain this. This chain uses TRBV30 with TRBJ2-3; TRBD2 matches 14 bases. Germline V gene data show CDR1 as GTSNPN and CDR2 as SVGIG (reference sequence). The CDR3 runs to 16 residues. The CDR3 nucleotides are TGTGCCTGGGACCCGGGACTAGCGGGGGACACAAATACGCAGTATTTT. Amino acids: CAWDPGLAGDTNTQYF.

The genes are TRBV14 and TRBJ2-1; the D gene is possibly TRBD2 (6 bases). Germline CDR1 and CDR2: SGHDN and FVKESK. The V gene lost 0 bases and the J gene lost 6 bases, with 24 bases spanning the gap. The CDR3 consists of 19 residues. The DNA of the CDR3 is TGTGCCAGCAGCCAAGATTGGAGTTTTAGCGGTTCCCTTGGCAATGAGCAGTTCTTC. This codes for CASSQDWSFSGSLGNEQFF.

The V and J genes are TRBV6-6 and TRBJ1-5; 7 bases align to TRBD1. Per germline, CDR1 MNHNY and CDR2 SVGAGI (reference sequence). V gave up 5 bases and J gave up 0 bases; unmatched junction bases: 7. The CDR3 totals 16 residues. The CDR3 DNA follows: TGTGCCAGCAGTAAAAGGACAGGCCATAGCAATCAGCCCCAGCATTTT. Translation gives CASSKRTGHSNQPQHF.

This clone was seen more than once but under ten times. This sequence joins TRBV28 and TRBJ1-4, with unresolved D. The CDR3 loop spans 11 amino acids. The germline gives CDR1 MDHEN, CDR2 SYDVKM. V was pared by 10 bases and J by 5 bases, with 8 bases between. CDR3 protein: CATQKNEKLFF. The CDR3 DNA sequence: TGTGCCACCCAGAAGAATGAAAAACTGTTTTTT.

The chain is built from TRBV9 and TRBJ1-1; possible D gene TRBD1, 5 bases. This CDR3 has 13 residues. V lost 5 bases to trimming and J lost 1 base, with 9 bases between them. From germline, CDR1 is SGDLS and CDR2 YYNGEE. For the CDR3, the DNA is TGTGCCAGCAGAGGGGTTGGGAACACTGAAGCTTTCTTT. Translation gives CASRGVGNTEAFF.

The V call is TRBV7-6, the J call TRBJ2-7; 10 bases agree with TRBD1. The junction had 3 bases not matched to a gene; V was cut back by 5 bases and J by 5 bases. The CDR3 has 13 residues. CDR1 is SGHVS, CDR2 FNYEAQ, per germline. The DNA of the CDR3 is TGTGCCAGCAGCGGACAGGGGGTTGACGAGCAGTACTTC. Translated: CASSGQGVDEQYF.

The chain has TRBV24-1 and TRBJ2-2; 13 nucleotides line up with TRBD2. The germline gives CDR1 KGHDR, CDR2 SFDVKD. The V segment lost 9 bases and the J segment 4 bases; nucleotides outside the gene matches: 4. CDR3 length: 15 amino acids. CDR3 protein: CATALAGGGTGELFF. The CDR3 region has the DNA TGTGCCACCGCACTAGCGGGAGGGGGCACCGGGGAGCTGTTTTTT.

This chain uses TRBV7-2 with TRBJ2-5, with 11 positions matching TRBD2. The germline gives CDR1 SGHTA, CDR2 FQGNSA. J was trimmed by 2 bases and V by 4 bases; bases with no gene match: 9. This CDR3 has 17 amino acids. CDR3 in amino acids: CASSSGLAGLLQETQYF. The CDR3 DNA is TGTGCCAGCAGCTCAGGACTAGCGGGCTTGCTACAAGAGACCCAGTACTTC. The whole variable domain, remainder taken from reference TRBV7-2 and TRBJ2-5, is GAGVSQSPSNKVTEKGKDVELRCDPISGHTALYWYRQSLGQGLEFLIYFQGNSAPDKSGLPSDRFSAERTGGSVSTLTIQRTQQEDSAVYLCASSSGLAGLLQETQYFGPGTRLLVL.

The chain's CDR3 is CASRITVTLNTGELFF. CDR3 bases: TGTGCCAGCAGGATAACAGTAACCCTGAACACCGGGGAGCTGTTTTTT. The rearrangement uses TRBV27 and TRBJ2-2; D gene ambiguous. V was trimmed by 6 bases and J by 1 base, leaving 15 bases between them. This CDR3 is built from 16 residues. Germline V gene lookup returns CDR1 MNHEY and CDR2 SMNVEV (reference sequence).

This clone has more than one count but fewer than ten. The CDR3 DNA reads TGCGCCAGCAGGGTTGACAGGAACACTGAAGCTTTCTTT. The encoded protein is CASRVDRNTEAFF. The chain has TRBV10-1 and TRBJ1-1, with D maybe TRBD1 (5 bases). The CDR3 runs 13 residues. Per germline, CDR1 WNHNN and CDR2 SYGVQD (reference sequence). Trimming took off 6 bases at V and 1 base at J, with 9 bases between the two ends.

This rearrangement joins TRBV5-8 to TRBJ2-2; a weak D match, TRBD2 (6 bases). Germline V CDR1 and CDR2: SGHTS, YDEGEE. V dropped 4 bases and J dropped 5 bases, with 12 bases sitting between them. This CDR3 has 14 residues. The CDR3 DNA reads TGTGCCAGCAGCCGGGGGACGCGGACCGGGGAGCTGTTTTTT. Translating it yields CASSRGTRTGELFF.

The chain couples TRBV7-2 to TRBJ1-1, with D maybe TRBD1 (5 bases). Deletions cut 5 bases from V and 0 bases from J, with 13 bases between. Germline V gene data show CDR1 as SGHTA and CDR2 as FQGNSA. There are 15 residues in the CDR3. The CDR3 reads CASSLLRVLNTEAFF. The CDR3 DNA sequence: TGTGCCAGCAGCCTACTCAGGGTCCTGAACACTGAAGCTTTCTTT.